One and the same sample provided the 5 T cell receptor beta chains below, sequenced in a study of blood T cell repertoires in COVID-19. Sequencing was performed with immunoSEQ multiplex PCR; in TCRdb, only in-frame clones are kept and a portion is missing. The sample records over 200,000 clones, about nine tenths being singletons. Sequenced: peripheral blood. These receptors all stem from a man in his sixties who had recovered from COVID-19.

For this clone: This sample includes further DNA sequences coding for the same CDR3. The V call is TRBV29-1, the J call TRBJ2-3; 10 bases agree with TRBD1. Looked up from germline, CDR1 is SQVTM and CDR2 is ANQGSEA. The V segment lost 4 bases and the J segment 2 bases; nucleotides outside the gene matches: 3. The CDR3 spans 14 residues. The CDR3 here is CSVVGTGVTDTQYF. CDR3 nucleotide sequence: TGCAGCGTTGTCGGGACAGGGGTCACAGATACGCAGTATTTT.

The chain is built from TRBV19 and TRBJ2-4; D remains unclear. The germline V gene encodes CDR1 LNHDA and CDR2 SQIVND (reference sequence). The CDR3 is made up of 13 amino acids. V was shortened by 5 bases and J by 9 bases, with 14 bases between the two germline ends. The CDR3 region has the DNA TGTGCCAGTAGTGCGGTCCTACGCGCCATTCAGTACTTC. This codes for CASSAVLRAIQYF. The full variable domain, in which reference TRBV19 and TRBJ2-4 provide the parts outside the CDR3, is DGGITQSPKYLFRKEGQNVTLSCEQNLNHDAMYWYRQDPGQGLRLIYYSQIVNDFQKGDIAEGYSVSREKKESFPLTVTSAQKNPTAFYLCASSAVLRAIQYFGAGTRLSVL.

This chain uses TRBV5-1 with TRBJ1-2; D is possibly TRBD1 (5 bases). CDR1 is SGHRS and CDR2 is YFSETQ in the germline V gene. Trimming stripped 0 bases from V and 7 bases from J, with 10 bases between. CDR3 size: 13 residues. CDR3 DNA sequence: TGCGCCAGCAGCTTGGAGGGGTCTAGTGGCTACACCTTC. It specifies CASSLEGSSGYTF.

The V call is TRBV24-1, the J call TRBJ2-2; 9 bases agree with TRBD1. V dropped 9 bases and J dropped 5; count of bases not matched to a gene: 12. The CDR3 extends over 16 amino acids. Germline V gives CDR1 KGHDR, CDR2 SFDVKD. The CDR3 region has the DNA TGTGCCACCGCGACCGGGACAGGGATAGGGACCGGGGAGCTGTTTTTT. Its translation: CATATGTGIGTGELFF.

This clone was detected only a few times. The V gene is TRBV27, the J gene TRBJ2-7; 9 bases agree with TRBD2. The CDR3 is made up of 15 amino acids. Germline assignment: CDR1 MNHEY and CDR2 SMNVEV (reference sequence). V was clipped by 2 bases and J by 2 bases; unmatched bases: 4. This CDR3 is CASSLGGRVTYEQYF. CDR3 sequence (DNA): TGTGCCAGCAGTTTAGGCGGGAGGGTTACCTACGAGCAGTACTTC.